A selection of T cell receptor beta chains follows, all from one sample in a study of cytomegalovirus exposure and HLA in healthy donors. Libraries were prepared by immunoSEQ multiplex PCR; TCRdb keeps only in-frame clonotypes and omits some of them. This sample has 130,000 or so clones, with about 80% found just once. Sequenced material: PBMCs. The receptors derive from a woman aged 40 to 49 in good health and CMV-seronegative. CDR3s include the opening cysteine and the closing phenylalanine or tryptophan. D genes are given only for firm matches. Part of the rows lack a size; the others show once, few, many or a class for expanded clones.

V gene,clone size,D gene,J gene,CDR3 DNA,CDR3 protein
TRBV27,-,-,TRBJ1-5,TGTGCCAGCAGTTCCCCGAGGGAGGATCAGCCCCAGCATTTT,CASSSPREDQPQHF
TRBV4-2,-,-,TRBJ2-2,TGTGCCAGCAGCCAAGATCTTATTGGTACTAGAGCTGGACGCGGGGAGCTGTTTTTT,CASSQDLIGTRAGRGELFF
TRBV9,-,-,TRBJ2-7,TGTGCCAGCAGCGCCCACAGGAGCTCCTACGAGCAGTACTTC,CASSAHRSSYEQYF
TRBV7-2,-,-,TRBJ2-5,TGTGCCAGCAGACCAGGGGTCGAGGAGACCCAGTACTTC,CASRPGVEETQYF
TRBV28,-,TRBD1,TRBJ1-6,TGTGCCAGCAGTCTAAGGACAGGGGGGGATTCACCCCTCCACTTT,CASSLRTGGDSPLHF
TRBV5-1,once,-,TRBJ1-2,TGCGCCAGCAGCTTGGGGGCAGGGATTAACTATGGCTACACCTTC,CASSLGAGINYGYTF
TRBV5-6,-,TRBD2,TRBJ2-7,TGTGCCAGCAGATTCAGCGGGGAGTTCTACGAGCAGTACTTC,CASRFSGEFYEQYF
TRBV5-1,-,TRBD2,TRBJ2-3,TGCGCCAGCAGCTTCCCGGGACTAGCGGGGGACACAGATACGCAGTATTTT,CASSFPGLAGDTDTQYF
TRBV5-1,-,-,TRBJ1-1,TGCGCCAGCAGAGATCGAACAGGGATAGGGACTGAAGCTTTCTTT,CASRDRTGIGTEAFF
TRBV7-2,-,-,TRBJ2-7,TGTGCCAGCAGCTCAACTCGGGGCTCCTACGAGCAGTACTTC,CASSSTRGSYEQYF
TRBV6-6,-,TRBD1,TRBJ1-5,TGTGCCAGCAGAGTCTCCGTGACAGGGGGTTTTCAGCCCCAGCATTTT,CASRVSVTGGFQPQHF
TRBV4-1,-,TRBD2,TRBJ2-7,TGCGCCAGCAGCAACCGACTAGCGGGAGGGGCTTTGAACGAGCAGTACTTC,CASSNRLAGGALNEQYF
TRBV19,-,TRBD1,TRBJ1-1,TGTGCCAGTAACCTAGACAGGGAGAACACTGAAGCTTTCTTT,CASNLDRENTEAFF
TRBV28,-,TRBD1,TRBJ1-2,TGTGCCAGCAGTGAAAGACAGGGAGCCATCTATGGCTACACCTTC,CASSERQGAIYGYTF
TRBV7-2,-,TRBD1,TRBJ2-7,TGTGCCAGCAGCAGCACCGGGACAGGGAGCTACGAGCAGTACTTC,CASSSTGTGSYEQYF
TRBV6-5,once,-,TRBJ2-1,TGTGCCAGCAGTTATTTCGCCTACAATGAGCAGTTCTTC,CASSYFAYNEQFF
TRBV5-1,-,-,TRBJ2-5,TGCGCCAGCAGCGGGCAGACACGACCCCAAGAGACCCAGTACTTC,CASSGQTRPQETQYF
TRBV10-3,-,TRBD1,TRBJ2-7,TGTGCCCTCGGGACGACAGGGAATTCCGAGCAGTACTTC,CALGTTGNSEQYF
TRBV5-4,-,TRBD2,TRBJ2-7,TGTGCCAGCAGCTTGAGCCCACTAGCGGACTACTACGAGCAGTACTTC,CASSLSPLADYYEQYF
TRBV19,few,-,TRBJ2-2,TGTGCCAGTAGTATAGCGAGCACAGACACCGGGGAGCTGTTTTTT,CASSIASTDTGELFF
TRBV28,-,-,TRBJ2-7,TGTGCCAGCAGCCTTACGCGACGAAAGACAGAGCAGTACTTC,CASSLTRRKTEQYF
TRBV6-5,-,-,TRBJ1-5,TGTGCCAGCAGTTTAACTGGTCAGCCCCAGCATTTT,CASSLTGQPQHF
TRBV5-6,-,TRBD2,TRBJ2-1,TGTGCCAGCAGCTTGGCGTCTAGCGGGATGAGGAATGAGCAGTTCTTC,CASSLASSGMRNEQFF
TRBV28,-,-,TRBJ2-5,TGTGCCAGCAGGCATAATCAGGGGCCCCAAGAGACCCAGTACTTC,CASRHNQGPQETQYF
TRBV2,-,-,TRBJ2-2,TGTGCCAGCAGTGAAACAGCTACGAACACCGGGGAGCTGTTTTTT,CASSETATNTGELFF
TRBV9,-,-,TRBJ2-7,TGTGCCAGCAGCGCCCGGACTTCGACCCCCTACGAGCAGTACTTC,CASSARTSTPYEQYF
TRBV7-6,-,TRBD1,TRBJ2-7,TGTGCCAGCAGCCAATTCCCGGGACAGAATACCTACGAGCAGTACTTC,CASSQFPGQNTYEQYF
TRBV7-6,-,TRBD1,TRBJ1-5,TGTGCCAGCAGCCAGGGACAGGTACAGCCCCAGCATTTT,CASSQGQVQPQHF
TRBV4-2,-,TRBD2,TRBJ2-3,TGTGCCAGCAGCCAAGTGGTCGGGAGGACAGATACGCAGTATTTT,CASSQVVGRTDTQYF
TRBV5-1,-,-,TRBJ2-3,TGCGCCAGCAGCCGGGATCCGGGCACAGATACGCAGTATTTT,CASSRDPGTDTQYF
TRBV5-4,-,TRBD2,TRBJ2-2,TGTGCCAGCAGCAGGATAGCGGGAGCGAGAACCGGGGAGCTGTTTTTT,CASSRIAGARTGELFF
TRBV9,-,-,TRBJ2-3,TGTGCCAGCCAAGGAGGGACAGATTTTTTGGATACGCAGTATTTT,CASQGGTDFLDTQYF
TRBV4-2,-,-,TRBJ1-1,TGTGCCAGCAGCCCGGGGGGGCAGATGAACACTGAAGCTTTCTTT,CASSPGGQMNTEAFF
TRBV29-1,-,-,TRBJ2-7,TGCAGCGTTGTAAGAGACAGCTCCTACGAGCAGTACTTC,CSVVRDSSYEQYF
TRBV9,-,-,TRBJ2-3,TGTGCCAGCAGCGCAAGACTAGAGTCAGATACGCAGTATTTT,CASSARLESDTQYF
TRBV7-9,-,TRBD1,TRBJ2-7,TGTGCCAGCAGCCCTAGGGGCAGGGGGCTTTACGAGCAGTACTTC,CASSPRGRGLYEQYF
TRBV4-3,-,TRBD1,TRBJ2-5,TGCGCCAGCAGCCAATCCGGACAGGGGTTTTCTGGGGCCCAGTACTTC,CASSQSGQGFSGAQYF
TRBV18,-,TRBD1,TRBJ2-7,TGTGCCAGCTCACCCGAGACACAGGGGGCGCGGGTGCAGTACTTC,CASSPETQGARVQYF
TRBV6-5,-,TRBD1,TRBJ1-1,TGTGCCAGCAGAGACAGGGGAGAAGGTGACACTGAAGCTTTCTTT,CASRDRGEGDTEAFF
TRBV29-1,-,-,TRBJ1-1,TGCAGCGTTGATCAGGGATTCTCTGAAGCTTTCTTT,CSVDQGFSEAFF
TRBV6-5,-,-,TRBJ1-4,TGTGCCAGCCAGCGCCGGGGGACTAATGAAAAACTGTTTTTT,CASQRRGTNEKLFF
TRBV29-1,-,-,TRBJ1-1,TGCAGCGCTGGACAGATTGTGAACACTGAAGCTTTCTTT,CSAGQIVNTEAFF
TRBV28,-,TRBD2,TRBJ2-1,TGTGCCAGCAAGACTAGCGGGAGGAGCCTGGAGTTCTTC,CASKTSGRSLEFF
TRBV5-1,-,TRBD2,TRBJ2-7,TGCGCCAGCAGCTTAAAACGAGCGGGAGGGCCTGGGTCCTACGAGCAGTACTTC,CASSLKRAGGPGSYEQYF
TRBV10-3,-,TRBD1,TRBJ2-5,TGTGCCATCAAGCTTAACAGGGGTGAGGAAGAGACCCAGTACTTC,CAIKLNRGEEETQYF
TRBV19,-,TRBD1,TRBJ2-2,TGTGCCAGTAGTCGACAGGGGCCGAACACCGGGGAGCTGTTTTTT,CASSRQGPNTGELFF
TRBV4-2,-,TRBD2,TRBJ2-1,TGTGCCAGCAGCCAATTGACTAGCCTCTCCTACAATGAGCAGTTCTTC,CASSQLTSLSYNEQFF
TRBV11-3,-,TRBD1,TRBJ1-3,TGTGCCAGCAGCCCCGGACAGGGGGGGAGCTCTGGAAACACCATATATTTT,CASSPGQGGSSGNTIYF
TRBV6-1,-,-,TRBJ2-7,TGTGCCAGCAGCGAAGCCCTAGTAGGCGAGCAGTACTTC,CASSEALVGEQYF
TRBV9,-,TRBD2,TRBJ2-7,TGTGCCAGCAGCGTAGCTCCAGCGGGGTTCTACGAGCAGTACTTC,CASSVAPAGFYEQYF